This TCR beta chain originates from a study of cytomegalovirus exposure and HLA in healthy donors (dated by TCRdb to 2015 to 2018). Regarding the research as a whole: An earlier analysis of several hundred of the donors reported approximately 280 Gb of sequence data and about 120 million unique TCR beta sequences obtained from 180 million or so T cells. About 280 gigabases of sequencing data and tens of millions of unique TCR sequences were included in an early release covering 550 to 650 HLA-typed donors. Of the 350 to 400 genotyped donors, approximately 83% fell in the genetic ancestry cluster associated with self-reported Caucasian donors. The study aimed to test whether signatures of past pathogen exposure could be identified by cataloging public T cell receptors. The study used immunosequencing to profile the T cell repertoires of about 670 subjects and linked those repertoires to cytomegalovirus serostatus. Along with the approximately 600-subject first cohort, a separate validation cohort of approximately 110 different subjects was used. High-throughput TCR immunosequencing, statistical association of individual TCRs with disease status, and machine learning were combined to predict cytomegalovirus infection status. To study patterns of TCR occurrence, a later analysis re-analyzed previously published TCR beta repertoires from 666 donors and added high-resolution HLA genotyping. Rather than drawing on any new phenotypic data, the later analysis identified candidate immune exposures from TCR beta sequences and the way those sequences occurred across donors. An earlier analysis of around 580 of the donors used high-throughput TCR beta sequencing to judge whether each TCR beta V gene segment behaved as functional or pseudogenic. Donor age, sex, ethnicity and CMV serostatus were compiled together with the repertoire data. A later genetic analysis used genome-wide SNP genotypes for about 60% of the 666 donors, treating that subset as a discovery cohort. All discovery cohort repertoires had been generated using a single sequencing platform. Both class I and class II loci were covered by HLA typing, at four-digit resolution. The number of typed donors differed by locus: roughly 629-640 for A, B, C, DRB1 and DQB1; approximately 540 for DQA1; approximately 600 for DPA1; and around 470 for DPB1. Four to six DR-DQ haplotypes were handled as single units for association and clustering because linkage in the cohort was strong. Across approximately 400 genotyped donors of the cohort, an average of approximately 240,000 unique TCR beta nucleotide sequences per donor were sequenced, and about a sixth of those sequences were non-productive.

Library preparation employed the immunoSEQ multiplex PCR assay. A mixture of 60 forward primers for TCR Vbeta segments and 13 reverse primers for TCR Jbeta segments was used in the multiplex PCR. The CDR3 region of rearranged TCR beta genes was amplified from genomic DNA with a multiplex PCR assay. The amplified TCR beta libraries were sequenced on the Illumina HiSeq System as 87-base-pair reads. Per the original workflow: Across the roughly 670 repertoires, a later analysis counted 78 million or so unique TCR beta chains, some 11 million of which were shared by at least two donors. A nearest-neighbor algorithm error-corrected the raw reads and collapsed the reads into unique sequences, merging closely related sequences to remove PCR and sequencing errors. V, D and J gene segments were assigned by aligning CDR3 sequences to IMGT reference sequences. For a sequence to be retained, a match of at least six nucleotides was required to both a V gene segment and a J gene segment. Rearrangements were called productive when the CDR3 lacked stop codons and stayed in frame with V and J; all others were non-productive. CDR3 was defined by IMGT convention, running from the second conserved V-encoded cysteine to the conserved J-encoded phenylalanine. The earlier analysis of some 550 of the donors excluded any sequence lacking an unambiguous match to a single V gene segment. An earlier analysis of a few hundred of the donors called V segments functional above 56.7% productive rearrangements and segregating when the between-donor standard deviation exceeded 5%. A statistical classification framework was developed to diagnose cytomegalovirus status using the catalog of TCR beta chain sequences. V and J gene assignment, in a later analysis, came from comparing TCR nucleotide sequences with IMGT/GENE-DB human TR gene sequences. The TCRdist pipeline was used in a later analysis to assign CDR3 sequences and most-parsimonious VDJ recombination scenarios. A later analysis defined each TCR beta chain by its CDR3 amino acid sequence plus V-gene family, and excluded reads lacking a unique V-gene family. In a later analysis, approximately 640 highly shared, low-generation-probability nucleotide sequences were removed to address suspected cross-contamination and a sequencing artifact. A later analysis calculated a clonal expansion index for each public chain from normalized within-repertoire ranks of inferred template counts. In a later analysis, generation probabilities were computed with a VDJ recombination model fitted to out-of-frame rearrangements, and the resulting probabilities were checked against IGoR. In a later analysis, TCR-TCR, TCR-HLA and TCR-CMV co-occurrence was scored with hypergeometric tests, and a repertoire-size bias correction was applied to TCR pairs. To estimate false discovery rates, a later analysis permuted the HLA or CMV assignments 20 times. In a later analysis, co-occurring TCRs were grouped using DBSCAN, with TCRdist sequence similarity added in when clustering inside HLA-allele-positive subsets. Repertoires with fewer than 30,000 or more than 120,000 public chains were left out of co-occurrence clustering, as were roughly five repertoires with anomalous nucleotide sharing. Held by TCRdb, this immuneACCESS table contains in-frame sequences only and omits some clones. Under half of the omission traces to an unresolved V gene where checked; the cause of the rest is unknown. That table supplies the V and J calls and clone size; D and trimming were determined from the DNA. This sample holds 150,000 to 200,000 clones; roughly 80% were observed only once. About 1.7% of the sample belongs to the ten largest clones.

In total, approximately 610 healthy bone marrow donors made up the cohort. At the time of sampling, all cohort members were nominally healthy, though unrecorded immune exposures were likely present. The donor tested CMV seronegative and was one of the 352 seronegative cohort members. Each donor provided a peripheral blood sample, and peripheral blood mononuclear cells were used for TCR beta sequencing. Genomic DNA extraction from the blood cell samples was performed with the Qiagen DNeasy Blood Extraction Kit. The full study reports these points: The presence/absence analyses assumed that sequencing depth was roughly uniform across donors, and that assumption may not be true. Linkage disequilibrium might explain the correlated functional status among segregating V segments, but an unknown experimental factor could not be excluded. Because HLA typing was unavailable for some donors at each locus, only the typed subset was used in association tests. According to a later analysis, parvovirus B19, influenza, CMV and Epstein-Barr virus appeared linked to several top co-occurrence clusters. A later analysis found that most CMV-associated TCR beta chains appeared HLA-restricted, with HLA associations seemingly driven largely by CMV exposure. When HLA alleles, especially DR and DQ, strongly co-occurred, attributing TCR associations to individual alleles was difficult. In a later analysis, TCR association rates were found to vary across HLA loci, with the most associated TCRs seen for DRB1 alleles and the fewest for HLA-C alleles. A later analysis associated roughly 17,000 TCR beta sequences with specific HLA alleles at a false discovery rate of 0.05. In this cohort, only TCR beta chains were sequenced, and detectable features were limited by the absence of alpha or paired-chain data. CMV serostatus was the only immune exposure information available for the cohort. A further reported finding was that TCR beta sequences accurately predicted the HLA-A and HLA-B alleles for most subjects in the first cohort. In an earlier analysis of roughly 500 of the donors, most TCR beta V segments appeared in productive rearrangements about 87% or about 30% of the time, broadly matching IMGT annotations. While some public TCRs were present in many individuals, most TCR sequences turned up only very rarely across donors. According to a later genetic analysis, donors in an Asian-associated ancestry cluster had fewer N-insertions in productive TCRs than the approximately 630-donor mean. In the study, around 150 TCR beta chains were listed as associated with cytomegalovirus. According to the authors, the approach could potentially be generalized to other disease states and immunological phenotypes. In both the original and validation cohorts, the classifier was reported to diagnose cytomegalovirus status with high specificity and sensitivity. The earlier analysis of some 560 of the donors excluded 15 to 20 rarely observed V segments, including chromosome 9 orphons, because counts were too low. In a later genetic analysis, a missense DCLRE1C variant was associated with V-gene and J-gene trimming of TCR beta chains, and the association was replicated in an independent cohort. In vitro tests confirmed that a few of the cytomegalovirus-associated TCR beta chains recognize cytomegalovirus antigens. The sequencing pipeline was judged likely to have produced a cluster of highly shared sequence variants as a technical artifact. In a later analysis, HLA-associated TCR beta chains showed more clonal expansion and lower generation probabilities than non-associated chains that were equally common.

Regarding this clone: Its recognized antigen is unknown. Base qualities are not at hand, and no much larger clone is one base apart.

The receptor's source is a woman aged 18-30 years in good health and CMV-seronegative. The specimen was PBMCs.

The CDR3 reads CASSHNGWERDTGELFF. The bases are TGCGCCAGCAGCCACAATGGGTGGGAGCGGGATACCGGGGAGCTGTTTTTT. Rearrangement joined TRBV4-3 to TRBJ2-2; 7 of the junction bases match TRBD2. The germline V gene encodes CDR1 LGHNA and CDR2 YSLEER. The CDR3 runs 17 amino acids, cysteine and phenylalanine included. Solely the CDR3 DNA is kept, with 51 bases framed from the first base. The junction shows trimming of 3 bases on V and 5 bases on J, and the gene matches do not reach 12 bases of it.